These 24 T cell receptor beta chains originate from one sample sequenced in a study of T cells after yellow fever vaccination. One entry per CDR3 protein, called by TCRdb with MiXCR from the 5' RACE reads. This repertoire shows about 63,000 distinct CDR3 sequences, about 7.8% found once; its top ten account for approximately 34%. The sequencing here drew on CD8+ T cells sorted from PBMCs, taken 15 days after the yellow fever booster vaccination. The receptors were sampled from a man aged 30 to 45 who received the YFV17D yellow fever vaccine.

Concerning this clonotype: A much larger clone sits a single nucleotide away, making a read error possible. As the CDR3 is not closed by the conserved phenylalanine or tryptophan, this likely results from a read error. The rearrangement links TRBV27 to TRBJ1-6, with unresolved D. V dropped 4 bases and J dropped 6 bases, with 10 bases sitting between them. Per germline, CDR1 MNHEY and CDR2 SMNVEV (reference sequence). The CDR3 runs 14 residues. This CDR3 reads CASSSLLGNSPLHL. The CDR3 DNA sequence: TGTGCCAGCAGTTCCTTACTTGGTAATTCACCCCTCCACCTT.

At least ten counts were recorded for this clonotype. The DNA for the CDR3 is TGTGCCAGCAGCTTAGTATCCATCTCCTACGAGCAGTACTTC. As protein: CASSLVSISYEQYF. The chain is built from TRBV7-8 and TRBJ2-7, with no clear D. Germline CDR1 SGHVS, CDR2 FQNEAQ. There are 14 residues in the CDR3. Trimming cost V 1 base and J 0 bases, with 7 bases left between them.

This clonotype was seen a few times. The chain has TRBV13 and TRBJ1-1; tentative D call: TRBD1 (5 bases). CDR1 is PRHDT and CDR2 is FYEKMQ in the germline V gene (reference sequence). V dropped 9 bases and J dropped 0 bases, with 14 bases sitting between them. The CDR3 has 14 amino acids. The CDR3 here is CASRSGLMNTEAFF. CDR3 nucleotides: TGTGCCAGTCGCTCGGGGCTCATGAACACTGAAGCTTTCTTT.

The chain is built from TRBV19 and TRBJ2-3, with unresolved D. This CDR3 is 13 amino acids long. V was cut by 3 bases and J by 2 bases, with 6 bases left in between. Germline values: CDR1 LNHDA, CDR2 SQIVND (reference sequence). The CDR3 DNA reads TGTGCCAGTAGTATGGGCCTCACAGATACGCAGTATTTT. This translates into CASSMGLTDTQYF.

This clonotype was found many times. V is TRBV21-1 and J is TRBJ1-1; the table's D call, TRBD1, has no DNA check behind it. TRBV21-1 is a pseudogene. This CDR3 region has 17 residues. The DNA for the CDR3 is TGTGCCAGCAGCACGAGCGGACAGGGAGCTCCGAGCACTGAAGCTTTCTTT. Translating gives CASSTSGQGAPSTEAFF.

The gene calls are TRBV5-1 and TRBJ2-1, with D possibly being TRBD2 (5 bases). V was pared by 6 bases and J by 5 bases, with 12 bases between. CDR3 length: 13 amino acids. Germline V gives CDR1 SGHRS, CDR2 YFSETQ. The CDR3 loop is CASKWTFNNEQFF. CDR3 in DNA: TGCGCCAGCAAATGGACTTTCAACAATGAGCAGTTCTTC. Using reference TRBV5-1 and TRBJ2-1 for the parts outside the CDR3, the full variable domain is KAGVTQTPRYLIKTRGQQVTLSCSPISGHRSVSWYQQTPGQGLQFLFEYFSETQRNKGNFPGRFSGRQFSNSRSEMNVSTLELGDSALYLCASKWTFNNEQFFGPGTRLTVL.

The chain couples TRBV6-2 or TRBV6-3 to TRBJ1-1; no clear D. The ends were cut back, 6 bases at V and 1 base at J, with 9 bases in the middle. CDR3 length equals 13 residues. Germline V gives CDR1 MNHEY, CDR2 SVGEGT. CDR3 bases: TGTGCCAGCAGGACCGGCAGGAACACTGAAGCTTTCTTT. This gives the protein CASRTGRNTEAFF.

By sample share, this clonotype is medium-sized. The chain recombines TRBV12-3 or TRBV12-4 with TRBJ2-1; 9 bases match TRBD1. The trim removed 6 bases at V and 5 bases at J, leaving 5 bases unmatched. CDR3 size: 14 residues. The CDR3 DNA reads TGTGCCAGCAGCCCGGACAGGGGAGACAATGAGCAGTTCTTC. Encoded protein: CASSPDRGDNEQFF.

The genes are TRBV12-5 and TRBJ2-1, with a possible D match to TRBD1 (6 bases). CDR1 and CDR2 (germline): LGHNT, FRNRAP. The CDR3 loop spans 17 amino acids. V was cut by 2 bases and J by 5 bases, with 19 bases left in between. The CDR3 region is CASGLTTQGNGDNEQFF. Written as DNA, the CDR3 is TGTGCTAGTGGTTTGACAACCCAGGGGAACGGGGACAATGAGCAGTTCTTC.

Remarks on this clonotype: A clone one base away is much larger, so this may be a read error. The rearrangement uses TRBV11-2 and TRBJ2-1, with unresolved D. V gave up 2 bases and J gave up 8 bases, with 13 bases separating them. This CDR3 is 14 amino acids long. Germline V gives CDR1 SGHAT, CDR2 FQNNGV. The CDR3 coding sequence is TGTGCCAGCAGCTTAATTAGTGGGTTCGATGAGCAGTTCTTC. It is translated as CASSLISGFDEQFF.

This clonotype was recorded at least ten times. This sequence joins TRBV12-5 and TRBJ2-1; TRBD2 might be the D (6 bases). V dropped 4 bases and J dropped 8 bases, with 15 bases sitting between them. CDR1 LGHNT and CDR2 FRNRAP come from the germline V gene. The length of the CDR3 is 14 residues. The CDR3 reads CASGSPYGGYEQFF. The CDR3, as DNA: TGTGCTAGTGGTTCCCCGTATGGGGGGTATGAGCAGTTCTTC.

This clonotype was counted ten times or more. The chain is built from TRBV5-1 and TRBJ2-1; TRBD2 matches 8 bases. Germline-derived CDR1 and CDR2 are SGHRS and YFSETQ. Trimming took 5 bases from V and 2 from J; bases not matched to a gene: 6. CDR3 size: 15 residues. The DNA for the CDR3 is TGCGCCAGCAGAATGAAGCGGGAGCCCTACAATGAGCAGTTCTTC. Its translation is CASRMKREPYNEQFF.

This clonotype appeared many times. This chain links TRBV10-3 with TRBJ2-2; maybe TRBD2 (6 bases). Looked up from germline, CDR1 is ENHRY and CDR2 is SYGVKD. This CDR3 region has 14 residues. V lost 4 bases and J 3 bases, leaving 9 bases between the germline ends. CDR3 amino acids: CAISVEGYTGELFF. CDR3 DNA: TGTGCCATCAGTGTGGAGGGATACACCGGGGAGCTGTTTTTT.

This clonotype was recorded many times. The rearrangement joins TRBV20-1 to TRBJ2-2, with D possibly TRBD1 on 5 matching bases. The V end was cut by 4 bases, the J end by 6 bases, with 6 bases between. The V gene's germline CDR1 is DFQATT and CDR2 SNEGSKA (reference sequence). The CDR3 sequence is 11 residues long. CDR3 protein: CSATGPGELFF. CDR3 nucleotide sequence: TGCAGTGCTACAGGGCCCGGGGAGCTGTTTTTT.

This clonotype was seen at least ten times. The gene calls are TRBV6-2 or TRBV6-3 and TRBJ2-1; 7 positions agree with TRBD2. The germline V gene has CDR1 MNHEY and CDR2 SVGEGT. Losses at the gene ends were 7 bases for V and 2 bases for J; bases not matched to a gene: 5. The CDR3 is 14 amino acids. The CDR3 region has the DNA TGTGCCAGCATAGGTGGACTAGCCTACAATGAGCAGTTCTTC. Protein sequence: CASIGGLAYNEQFF.

This clonotype was seen many times. CDR3 amino acids: CASSQVLLDEQFF. In nucleotides, the CDR3 is TGTGCCAGCAGCCAAGTCTTACTAGATGAGCAGTTCTTC. The chain is built from TRBV3-1 and TRBJ2-1; a weak D match, TRBD2 (5 bases). Trimming took off 1 base at V and 8 bases at J, with 9 bases between the two ends. Germline lookup yields CDR1 LGHDT and CDR2 YNNKEL (reference sequence). CDR3 length: 13 amino acids.

This clonotype was recorded a few times. V is TRBV12-3 or TRBV12-4 and J is TRBJ2-4; D unclear. Trimming stripped 3 bases from V and 4 bases from J, with 10 bases between. There are 14 residues in the CDR3. CDR3: CASSLSPGKNIQYF. The CDR3 DNA follows: TGTGCCAGCAGTTTGTCCCCCGGTAAAAACATTCAGTACTTC.

The chain employs TRBV20-1 and TRBJ2-5, with 14 bases lining up with TRBD2. The CDR3 consists of 16 residues. Germline values: CDR1 DFQATT, CDR2 SNEGSKA (reference sequence). The trim removed 3 bases at V and 7 bases at J, leaving 10 bases unmatched. DNA of the CDR3: TGCAGTGCTAGTTACGGACTAGCGGGAGGTCCGCCGACCCAGTACTTC. Translated: CSASYGLAGGPPTQYF.

This clonotype was seen repeatedly, ten times or more. The chain recombines TRBV7-9 with TRBJ2-7; 10 bases fit TRBD1. Per the germline V gene, CDR1 is SEHNR and CDR2 is FQNEAQ (reference sequence). The CDR3 has 14 residues. V lost 5 bases to trimming and J lost 5 bases; unmatched junction nucleotides: 6. In nucleotides, the CDR3 is TGTGCCAGCAGCCCAGGACAGGGGGTCGACGAGCAGTACTTC. Protein sequence: CASSPGQGVDEQYF.

In regard to this clonotype: Possible read error: a much larger clone is one base away. This chain links TRBV7-9 with TRBJ2-3; D perhaps matches TRBD1 (5 bases). CDR1 and CDR2 from the germline V gene are SEHNR and FQNEAQ (reference sequence). V shed 6 bases and J shed 2 bases, with 15 bases lying between them. CDR3 length equals 15 residues. In DNA, the CDR3 is TGTGCCAGCAGTTCACCACAGGACAACACAGATACGCAGTATTTT. Translation: CASSSPQDNTDTQYF.

Many counts were recorded for this clonotype. The chain is built from TRBV6-5 and TRBJ2-1; 7 positions agree with TRBD1. There are 15 residues in the CDR3. Germline V gene sequence: CDR1 MNHEY, CDR2 SVGAGI. Germline trimming cut 6 bases from V and 6 bases from J; bases unmatched to any gene: 11. CDR3 coding DNA: TGTGCCAGCAGGACCGACAGGGTAAATTTCAATGAGCAGTTCTTC. As protein: CASRTDRVNFNEQFF.

This clonotype was recorded a few times. The chain joins TRBV29-1 to TRBJ2-1; 10 positions agree with TRBD2. This CDR3 is built from 15 residues. Looked up from germline, CDR1 is SQVTM and CDR2 is ANQGSEA. Trimming removed 0 bases from V and 7 bases from J; junction bases left unmatched: 6. CDR3 region: CSVEERTSGMNEQFF. The CDR3 bases are TGCAGCGTTGAAGAACGAACTAGCGGGATGAATGAGCAGTTCTTC.

In this sample, this clonotype turned up many times. The chain links TRBV11-2 to TRBJ2-7, with TRBD1 matching over 8 bases. The germline CDR1 and CDR2 sequences are SGHAT and FQNNGV. V was clipped by 7 bases and J by 4 bases; unmatched bases: 12. CDR3 length: 15 residues. CDR3 nucleotide sequence: TGTGCCAGCAAACCGTACGACAGGGGAGGTTACGAGCAGTACTTC. Translation gives CASKPYDRGGYEQYF.

This clonotype was seen many times. The CDR3 does not end in the conserved phenylalanine or tryptophan, so this is likely a read error. The DNA is omitted, as the CDR3 cannot be located on it reliably, and the CDR3 follows TCRdb's listing. The chain carries TRBV10-2 and TRBJ2-1; the DNA was not used to check the table's D call, TRBD1. Termini included, the CDR3 measures 13 amino acids. Germline assignment: CDR1 WSHSY and CDR2 SAAADI. The CDR3 reads CASSESPLSEYGS.